This TCR beta chain was recorded in a study of T cell responses to AZD1222 COVID-19 vaccine. Note on this clone: Its antigen is not known.

Study-level results: Across the whole spike, CD4 TCRs peaked at regions 160-218 and 743-854.

Using immunoSEQ multiplex PCR, the repertoire was profiled, and TCRdb retains in-frame clones only, with some absent. The sample gives around 80,000 clones, around 86% of which show up once; over 8% is in the top ten. CDR1 is SGHDT and CDR2 is YYEEEE in the germline V gene. The length of the CDR3 is 16 residues. V dropped 4 bases and J dropped 5; count of bases not matched to a gene: 10. The clonotype originates from an adult in good health. The sequenced sample was peripheral blood, obtained on day 0 of AZD1222 vaccination. This sequence joins TRBV5-6 and TRBJ2-3, with TRBD2 matching 10 bases. The CDR3 nucleotides are TGTGCCAGCAGCCCCCAGCGGGAGGGCCGGGTAGATACGCAGTATTTT. It yields the protein CASSPQREGRVDTQYF.